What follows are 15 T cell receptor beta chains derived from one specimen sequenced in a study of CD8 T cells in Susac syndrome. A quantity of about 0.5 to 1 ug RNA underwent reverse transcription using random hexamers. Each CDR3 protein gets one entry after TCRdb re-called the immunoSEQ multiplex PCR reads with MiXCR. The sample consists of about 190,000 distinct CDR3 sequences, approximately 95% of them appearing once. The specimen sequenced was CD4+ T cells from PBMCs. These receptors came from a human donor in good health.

CDR3 protein: CSARDLGQGRSEQYV. CDR3 sequence (DNA): TGCAGTGCTAGAGATTTAGGCCAGGGCCGTAGCGAGCAGTACGTC. The rearrangement links TRBV20-1 to TRBJ2-7; D possibly corresponds to TRBD1 (5 bases). Between the trimmed V and J ends, which lost 0 bases and 6 bases, there was a span of 18 bases. CDR1 DFQATT and CDR2 SNEGSKA come from the germline V gene (reference sequence). CDR3 length: 15 residues.

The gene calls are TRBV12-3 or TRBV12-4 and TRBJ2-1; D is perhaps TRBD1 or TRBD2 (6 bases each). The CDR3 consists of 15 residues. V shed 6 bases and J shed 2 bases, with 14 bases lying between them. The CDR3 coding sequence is TGTGCCAGCAGACTAGACGGGGGCCCCTACAATGAGCAGTTCTTC. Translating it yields CASRLDGGPYNEQFF.

Here the CDR3 reads CASSQAAGGGQPQHF. CDR3 sequence (DNA): TGTGCCAGCAGCCAAGCGGCCGGGGGCGGTCAGCCCCAGCATTTT. The chain recombines TRBV3-1 with TRBJ1-5, with TRBD1 as a possible D gene (6 bases). The CDR3 is made up of 15 amino acids. The V gene's germline CDR1 is LGHDT and CDR2 YNNKEL (reference sequence). V was trimmed by 1 base and J by 6 bases, leaving 13 bases between them.

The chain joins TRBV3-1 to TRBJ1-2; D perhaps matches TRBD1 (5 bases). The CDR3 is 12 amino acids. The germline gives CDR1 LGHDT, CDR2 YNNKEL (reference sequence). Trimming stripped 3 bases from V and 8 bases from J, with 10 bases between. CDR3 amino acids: CASSHRGGGYTF. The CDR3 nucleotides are TGTGCCAGCAGCCATCGGGGGGGAGGCTACACCTTC.

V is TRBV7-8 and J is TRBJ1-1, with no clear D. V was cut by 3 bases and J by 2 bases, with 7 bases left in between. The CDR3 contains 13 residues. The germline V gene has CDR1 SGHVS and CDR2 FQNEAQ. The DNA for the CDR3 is TGTGCCAGCAGCTTTGGTTCAAACACTGAAGCTTTCTTT. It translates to CASSFGSNTEAFF.

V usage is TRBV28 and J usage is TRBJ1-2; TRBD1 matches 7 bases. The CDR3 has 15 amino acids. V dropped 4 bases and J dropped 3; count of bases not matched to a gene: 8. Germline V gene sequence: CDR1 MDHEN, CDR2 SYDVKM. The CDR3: CASSSPGTDYYGYTF. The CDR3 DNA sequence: TGTGCCAGCAGTTCCCCCGGGACAGACTACTATGGCTACACCTTC.

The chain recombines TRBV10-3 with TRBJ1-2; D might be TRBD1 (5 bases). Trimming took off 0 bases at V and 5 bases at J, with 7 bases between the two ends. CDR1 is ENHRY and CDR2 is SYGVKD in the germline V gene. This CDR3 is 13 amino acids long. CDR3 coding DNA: TGTGCCATCAGTGAGTCTACAGGTTATGGCTACACCTTC. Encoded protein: CAISESTGYGYTF.

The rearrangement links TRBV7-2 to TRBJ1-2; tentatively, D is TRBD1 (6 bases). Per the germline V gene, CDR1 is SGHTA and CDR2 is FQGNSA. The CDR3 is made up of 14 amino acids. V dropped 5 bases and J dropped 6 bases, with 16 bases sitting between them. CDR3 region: CASSRRGGTDGYTF. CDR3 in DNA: TGTGCCAGCAGCCGACGAGGGGGAACTGATGGCTACACCTTC.

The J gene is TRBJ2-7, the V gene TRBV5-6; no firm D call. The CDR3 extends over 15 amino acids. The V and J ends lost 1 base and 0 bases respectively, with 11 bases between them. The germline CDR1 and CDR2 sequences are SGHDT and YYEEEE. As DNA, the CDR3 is TGTGCCAGCAGCTTGTCAACGGGCAGCTCCTACGAGCAGTACTTC. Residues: CASSLSTGSSYEQYF.

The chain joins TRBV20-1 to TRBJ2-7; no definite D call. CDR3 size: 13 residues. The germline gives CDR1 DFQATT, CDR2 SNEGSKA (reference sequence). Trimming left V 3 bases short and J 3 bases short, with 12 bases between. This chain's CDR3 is CSARIPGDYEQYF. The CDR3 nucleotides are TGCAGTGCTAGGATCCCGGGCGACTACGAGCAGTACTTC.

The DNA for the CDR3 is TGTGCCAGCTCACCATCCCCGGCAGGGCTCGGCACTGAAGCTTTCTTT. It is translated as CASSPSPAGLGTEAFF. The V and J genes are TRBV18 and TRBJ1-1; maybe TRBD1 (5 bases). The germline V gene encodes CDR1 KGHSH and CDR2 LQKENI. CDR3 length: 16 residues. V lost 2 bases and J lost 4, with 17 bases in between.

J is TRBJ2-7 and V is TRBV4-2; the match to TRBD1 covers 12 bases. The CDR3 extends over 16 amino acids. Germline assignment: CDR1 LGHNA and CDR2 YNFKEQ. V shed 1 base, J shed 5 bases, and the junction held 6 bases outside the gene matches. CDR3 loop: CASSQGIGTGGDEQYF. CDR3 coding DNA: TGTGCCAGCAGCCAAGGCATCGGGACAGGGGGCGACGAGCAGTACTTC.

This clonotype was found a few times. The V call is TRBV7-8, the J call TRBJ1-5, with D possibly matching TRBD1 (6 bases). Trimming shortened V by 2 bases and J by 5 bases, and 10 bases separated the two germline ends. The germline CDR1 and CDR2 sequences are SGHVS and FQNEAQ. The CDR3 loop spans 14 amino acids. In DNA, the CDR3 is TGTGCCAGCAGCTTAACCAGGGGCGATCAGCCCCAGCATTTT. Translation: CASSLTRGDQPQHF.

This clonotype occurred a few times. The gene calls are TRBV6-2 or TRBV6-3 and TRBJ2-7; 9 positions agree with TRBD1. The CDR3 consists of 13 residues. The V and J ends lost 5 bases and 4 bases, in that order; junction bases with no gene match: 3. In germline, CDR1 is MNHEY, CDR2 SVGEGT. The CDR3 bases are TGTGCCAGCAGTAGGACAGGGGATTACGAGCAGTACGTC. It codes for CASSRTGDYEQYV.

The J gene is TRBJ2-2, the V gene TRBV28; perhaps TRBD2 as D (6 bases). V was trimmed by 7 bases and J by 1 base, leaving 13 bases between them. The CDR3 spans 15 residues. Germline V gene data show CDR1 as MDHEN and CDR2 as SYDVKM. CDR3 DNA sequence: TGTGCCAGCAATAACGGGGGTTGGAACACCGGGGAGCTGTTTTTT. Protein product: CASNNGGWNTGELFF. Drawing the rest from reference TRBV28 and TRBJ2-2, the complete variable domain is DVKVTQSSRYLVKRTGEKVFLECVQDMDHENMFWYRQDPGLGLRLIYFSYDVKMKEKGDIPEGYSVSREKKERFSLILESASTNQTSMYLCASNNGGWNTGELFFGEGSRLTVL.